The 14 T cell receptor beta chains listed next were all sequenced from one sample in a study of blood T cell repertoires in COVID-19. Here immunoSEQ multiplex PCR was the method, and the copy in TCRdb shows in-frame clones only, minus some. The sample has around 100,000 clones; under 90% are singletons. The material sequenced was peripheral blood. These TCRs come from a human donor in a cohort sampled during active COVID-19.

The chain couples TRBV18 to TRBJ1-3; perhaps TRBD1 as D (6 bases). The germline V gene has CDR1 KGHSH and CDR2 LQKENI. This CDR3 is 16 amino acids long. With 4 bases removed from V and 6 bases from J, the gap between germline ends came to 19 bases. CDR3 DNA sequence: TGTGCCAGCTCACTTTCCCACGGCAGGGGAGAAAACACCATATATTTT. As protein: CASSLSHGRGENTIYF. The variable domain in full, completed from reference TRBV18 and TRBJ1-3, reads NAGVMQNPRHLVRRRGQEARLRCSPMKGHSHVYWYRQLPEEGLKFMVYLQKENIIDESGMPKERFSAEFPKEGPSILRIQQVVRGDSAAYFCASSLSHGRGENTIYFGEGSWLTVV.

The CDR3 here is CASSMQGYNYGYTF. CDR3 coding DNA: TGTGCCAGTAGTATGCAGGGCTATAACTATGGCTACACCTTC. The chain combines TRBV19 with TRBJ1-2, with D possibly being TRBD1 (5 bases). The CDR3 runs 14 residues. Germline-derived CDR1 and CDR2 are LNHDA and SQIVND (reference sequence). Trimming left V 3 bases short and J 1 base short, with 9 bases between.

This chain connects TRBV5-1 to TRBJ2-2; weak D call: TRBD1 (6 bases). CDR3 length: 18 residues. Germline assignment: CDR1 SGHRS and CDR2 YFSETQ. V shed 2 bases and J shed 5 bases, with 22 bases lying between them. The CDR3 DNA is TGCGCCAGCAGCTTCTCCCCCGGGACACTCGCCTTTACCGGGGAGCTGTTTTTT. Protein: CASSFSPGTLAFTGELFF.

V and J are TRBV6-2 or TRBV6-3 and TRBJ2-2; 9 bases line up with TRBD1. CDR1 and CDR2 (germline): MNHEY, SVGEGT. Trimming cost V 4 bases and J 4 bases; bases outside gene matches: 4. CDR3 size: 15 residues. In DNA form, the CDR3 reads TGTGCCAGCAGTTGGGACAGGGCGGGCACCGGGGAGCTGTTTTTT. Its translation is CASSWDRAGTGELFF.

The chain carries TRBV5-1 and TRBJ1-1, with D possibly TRBD1 on 5 matching bases. The CDR3 contains 15 residues. V lost 0 bases, J lost 3 bases, and 12 bases lay in between. Germline V gives CDR1 SGHRS, CDR2 YFSETQ. The CDR3 nucleotides are TGCGCCAGCAGCTTGGGCCAGAAAGGGGACACTGAAGCTTTCTTT. Its translation: CASSLGQKGDTEAFF.

This chain uses TRBV7-9 with TRBJ2-5; 8 bases align to TRBD1. Trimming took 5 bases from V and 7 from J; bases not matched to a gene: 18. Germline CDR1 reads SEHNR; CDR2 reads FQNEAQ (reference sequence). The CDR3 length is 17 residues. CDR3 region: CASSQLKRQGLLGTQYF. CDR3 coding DNA: TGTGCCAGCAGCCAACTAAAAAGACAGGGGTTGTTGGGGACCCAGTACTTC.

The sample holds a few counts of this clone. This chain connects TRBV10-3 to TRBJ2-7; 9 bases match TRBD1. In germline, CDR1 is ENHRY, CDR2 SYGVKD. CDR3 length: 15 residues. The J segment lost 0 bases and the V segment lost 3 bases, leaving 3 bases of the junction unmatched. The CDR3 is CAISDRGQGSYEQYF. Written as DNA, the CDR3 is TGTGCCATCAGTGACCGGGGACAGGGCTCCTACGAGCAGTACTTC.

V is TRBV3-1 (or the pseudogene TRBV3-2) and J is TRBJ1-6; possible D gene TRBD1, 6 bases. The CDR3 extends over 15 amino acids. Germline V gives CDR1 LGHDT, CDR2 YNNKEL (reference sequence). Trimming left V 4 bases short and J 10 bases short, with 17 bases between. As DNA, the CDR3 is TGTGCCAGCAGCCCTTGGGACCAGGGGCTCTCACCCCTCCACTTT. Its protein is CASSPWDQGLSPLHF.

This clone appeared a single time. The chain uses TRBV18 and TRBJ2-7; 7 bases align to TRBD1. The CDR3 covers 14 residues. Germline CDR1 and CDR2: KGHSH and LQKENI. Germline trimming cut 3 bases from V and 6 bases from J; bases unmatched to any gene: 8. The CDR3 region is CASSPGTVLREQYF. The CDR3 DNA is TGTGCCAGCTCACCCGGGACAGTACTACGCGAGCAGTACTTC.

This chain joins TRBV5-5 and TRBJ2-1, with TRBD1 identical over 10 bases. The length of the CDR3 is 15 residues. J gave up 4 bases and V 4 bases, and 5 bases lay outside the gene matches. CDR1 is SGHKS, CDR2 YYEKEE, per germline (reference sequence). The CDR3 spells CASSPGTGVYNEQFF. The CDR3 nucleotides read TGTGCCAGCAGCCCCGGGACAGGGGTTTACAATGAGCAGTTCTTC.

The rearrangement links TRBV9 to TRBJ2-5; 8 bases line up with TRBD2. The V gene's germline CDR1 is SGDLS and CDR2 YYNGEE. The CDR3 length is 16 residues. Trimming cost V 0 bases and J 0 bases; bases outside gene matches: 4. Here the CDR3 reads CASSVASGGNQETQYF. As DNA, the CDR3 is TGTGCCAGCAGCGTAGCGAGCGGGGGCAACCAAGAGACCCAGTACTTC.

The genes are TRBV6-6 and TRBJ2-3; TRBD2 agrees at 8 bases. This CDR3 spans 15 amino acids. The germline V gene has CDR1 MNHNY and CDR2 SVGAGI (reference sequence). V lost 2 bases, J lost 0 bases, and 1 base stayed unmatched. Written as DNA, the CDR3 is TGTGCCAGCAGTTACGGCGGGGGGAGCACAGATACGCAGTATTTT. Translated, it gives CASSYGGGSTDTQYF.

The rearrangement links TRBV2 to TRBJ2-7, with 10 bases identical to TRBD1. CDR1 SNHLY and CDR2 FYNNEI come from the germline V gene. This CDR3 comprises 14 residues. V was clipped by 4 bases and J by 5 bases; unmatched bases: 5. CDR3 sequence: CASSGTGGRDEQYF. CDR3 DNA: TGTGCCAGCAGTGGGACAGGGGGACGCGACGAGCAGTACTTC.

A few counts support this clone. The chain couples TRBV2 to TRBJ2-1, with D perhaps TRBD1 (5 bases). The CDR3 sequence is 14 residues long. Germline V gene sequence: CDR1 SNHLY, CDR2 FYNNEI. V gave up 4 bases and J gave up 6 bases, with 13 bases separating them. CDR3 in DNA: TGTGCCAGCAGTGTGGACACCTTCCCCAATGAGCAGTTCTTC. Translating it yields CASSVDTFPNEQFF.